Listed below are T cell receptor beta chains from one sample, sequenced in a study of blood T cells in healthy people across ages. One entry per CDR3 protein, called by TCRdb with MiXCR from the 5' RACE reads. In the table there are 700,000 to 800,000 distinct CDR3 sequences, 43% of which are singletons. The sequencing input was blood. Every receptor here comes from an older woman in good health. CDR3s leave out the opening cysteine and the closing phenylalanine or tryptophan. The size field is filled for only some rows; it gives once, few, many or a size class.

j_call	cdr3_length	v_call	clone_size	cdr3_aa
TRBJ2-1	13	TRBV6-2/TRBV6-3	.	ASSYPLGGDNEQF
TRBJ2-3	10	TRBV7-2	.	ASSSDAYTQY
TRBJ2-4	17	TRBV7-9	few	ASSYPPGQGAAAKNIQY
TRBJ2-5	13	TRBV5-1	.	ASSLAGGSRETQY
TRBJ2-7	12	TRBV28	few	ASSSTIYSYEQY
TRBJ2-1	11	TRBV29-1	once	SVNFRTHNEQF
TRBJ2-3	10	TRBV20-1	.	TPTTSTDTQY
TRBJ2-5	14	TRBV5-1	.	ASSLATLTTLNEQY
TRBJ2-3	13	TRBV5-1	few	ASSLRADSTDTQY
TRBJ2-4	11	TRBV20-1	.	SASQASGSRQY
TRBJ2-1	14	TRBV7-3	few	ASSLGGAGGYNEQF
TRBJ2-2	12	TRBV6-6	many	ATITGGNTGELF
TRBJ2-6	13	TRBV4-2	.	ASSKSDSGANVLT
TRBJ1-2	13	TRBV20-1	.	SAPRGQGKGYGYT
TRBJ2-7	14	TRBV3-1	.	ASSFPGAGGSYEQY
TRBJ2-1	9	TRBV20-1	few	SASMYNEQF
TRBJ2-5	14	TRBV6-1	.	ASSGGQGAQGETQY
TRBJ1-4	12	TRBV20-1	few	SARPTGFNEKLF
TRBJ1-6	13	TRBV20-1	.	SARGSGLVNSPLH
TRBJ2-6	16	TRBV4-3	.	ASSQETGQVSGANVLT
TRBJ1-2	13	TRBV5-1	.	ASSLVVGSNYGYT
TRBJ2-3	13	TRBV6-4	many	ASSAGRGSTDTQY
TRBJ2-1	14	TRBV3-1	.	ASSQELAGEGNEQF
TRBJ1-4	11	TRBV14	.	ASSRSEVEKLF
TRBJ2-7	13	TRBV20-1	.	SARESRYSSYEQY
TRBJ1-4	13	TRBV20-1	few	SASTQRGANEKLF
TRBJ2-5	14	TRBV6-2/TRBV6-3	.	ASSFFAGTGRETQY
TRBJ2-3	14	TRBV10-3	.	AISTDRGLGTDTQY
.	15	TRBV5-5	few	ASSPRFVTGGVNEQY
TRBJ2-3	12	TRBV20-1	.	SARDGGVTDTQY
TRBJ2-5	11	TRBV10-3	many	AIGPDRGETQY
TRBJ2-5	10	TRBV28	.	ASSLPPGTQY
TRBJ1-1	13	TRBV7-2	.	ASSLRQGMNTEAF
TRBJ1-2	14	TRBV20-1	few	SAKVTRDRGGYGYT
TRBJ2-7	13	TRBV4-1	.	ASSQDGTHDNEQY
.	12	TRBV7-9	.	ASSSPDGDYEQY
TRBJ1-2	12	TRBV27	many	ASSLSRAGYGYT
TRBJ2-7	10	TRBV2	.	ASSLGNDGQY
TRBJ2-1	12	TRBV20-1	.	SASPPRGNNEQF
TRBJ1-2	13	TRBV6-5	.	ASSRGGAGDYSYT
TRBJ2-1	16	TRBV13	few	ASSFLDRVLSSYNEQF
TRBJ2-3	12	TRBV25-1	.	ASSEGSITDTQY
TRBJ1-2	11	TRBV27	.	ASSPPGRHGYT
TRBJ1-1	12	TRBV7-8	many	ASSYSGFGTEAF
TRBJ2-7	11	TRBV25-1	.	ASSLPGEEAQY
TRBJ2-1	14	TRBV11-3	.	ASSSGGREGYNEQF
TRBJ2-3	11	TRBV15	.	ATSRDKHSTQY
.	12	TRBV6-2/TRBV6-3	.	ASSDSAGLETQY
TRBJ2-1	14	TRBV10-1	.	ASSESGGPGYNEQF
TRBJ1-2	12	TRBV12-3/TRBV12-4	.	ASSGSYSADGYT
TRBJ2-1	12	TRBV29-1	.	SVESLAGVDEQF
TRBJ2-5	13	TRBV20-1	.	SARDPSGARETQY
TRBJ2-3	13	TRBV28	few	ASSFQGPSTDTQY
TRBJ2-2	13	TRBV30	.	AWSVGSWDTGELF